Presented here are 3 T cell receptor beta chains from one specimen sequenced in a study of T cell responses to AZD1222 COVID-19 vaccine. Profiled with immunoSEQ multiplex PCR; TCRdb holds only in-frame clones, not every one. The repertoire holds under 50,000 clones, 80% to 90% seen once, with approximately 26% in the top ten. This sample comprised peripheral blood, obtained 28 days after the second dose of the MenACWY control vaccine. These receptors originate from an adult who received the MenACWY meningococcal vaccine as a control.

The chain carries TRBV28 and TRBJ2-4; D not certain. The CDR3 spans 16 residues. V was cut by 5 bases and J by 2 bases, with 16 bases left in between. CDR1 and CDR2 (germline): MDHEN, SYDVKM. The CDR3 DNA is TGTGCCAGCAGTCCTCGTCGGTCCTTAACCAAAAACATTCAGTACTTC. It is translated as CASSPRRSLTKNIQYF.

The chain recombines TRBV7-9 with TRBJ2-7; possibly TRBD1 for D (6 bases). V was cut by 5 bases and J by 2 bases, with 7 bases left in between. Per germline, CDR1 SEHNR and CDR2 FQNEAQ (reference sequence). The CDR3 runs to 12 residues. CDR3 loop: CASSRGTYEQYF. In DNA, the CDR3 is TGTGCCAGCAGCAGGGGGACCTACGAGCAGTACTTC.

Written as DNA, the CDR3 is TGTGCCATCAGGATAGCGGGAGGGCTCTACGGAGAGCAGTTCTTC. Translating gives CAIRIAGGLYGEQFF. The V call is TRBV10-3, the J call TRBJ2-1, with 11 nucleotides matching TRBD2. The CDR3 loop spans 15 amino acids. CDR1 is ENHRY and CDR2 is SYGVKD in the germline V gene. V was pared by 6 bases and J by 10 bases, with 11 bases of the junction left unmatched.